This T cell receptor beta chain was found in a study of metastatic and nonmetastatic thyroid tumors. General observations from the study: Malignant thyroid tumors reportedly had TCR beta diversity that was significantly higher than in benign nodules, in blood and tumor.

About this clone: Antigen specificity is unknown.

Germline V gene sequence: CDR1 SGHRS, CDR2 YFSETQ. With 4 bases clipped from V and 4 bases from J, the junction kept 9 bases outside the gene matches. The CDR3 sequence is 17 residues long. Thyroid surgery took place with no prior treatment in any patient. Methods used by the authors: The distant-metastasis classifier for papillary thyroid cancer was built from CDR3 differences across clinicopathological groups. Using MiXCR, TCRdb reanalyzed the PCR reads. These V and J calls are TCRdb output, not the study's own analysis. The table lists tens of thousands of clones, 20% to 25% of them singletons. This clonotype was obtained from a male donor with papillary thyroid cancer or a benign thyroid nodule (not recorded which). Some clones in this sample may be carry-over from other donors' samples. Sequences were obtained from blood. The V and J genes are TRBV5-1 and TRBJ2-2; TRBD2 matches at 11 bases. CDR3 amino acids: CASSLLAGEGRTGELFF. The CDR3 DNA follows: TGCGCCAGCAGCCTACTAGCGGGAGAGGGGCGCACCGGGGAGCTGTTTTTT.